The 2 T cell receptor beta chains in this list originate from one sample, sequenced in a study of blood T cell repertoires in COVID-19. The data were produced by immunoSEQ multiplex PCR, yet TCRdb's version contains in-frame clones alone and is incomplete. The data contain tens of thousands of clones, around 91% of them singletons. Source material: peripheral blood. These receptors all come from a man aged 45-60 years with acute or convalescent COVID-19.

The rearrangement joins TRBV5-1 to TRBJ2-3; D unclear. CDR3 length equals 14 residues. Deletions cut 6 bases from V and 0 bases from J, with 11 bases between. The germline CDR1 and CDR2 sequences are SGHRS and YFSETQ. The CDR3 DNA follows: TGCGCCAGCACGGAAGGAGCTAGCACAGATACGCAGTATTTT. This codes for CASTEGASTDTQYF.

The CDR3 bases are TGTGCCAGCAGACTAGGGCGGGGCGGGAGCTCCTACAATGAGCAGTTCTTC. Protein: CASRLGRGGSSYNEQFF. This chain joins TRBV2 and TRBJ2-1; 7 nucleotides agree with TRBD2. Germline V gene sequence: CDR1 SNHLY, CDR2 FYNNEI. The V and J ends lost 6 bases and 0 bases, in that order; junction bases with no gene match: 11. The CDR3 is 17 amino acids.